This T cell receptor beta chain was captured by sequencing in a study of T-cell memory formation after mild COVID-19. Study as a whole: In these data, TCR clusters were largely donor specific.

This clonotype was observed a few times. Its specificity is not known. Findings of the study overall: Researchers could not confirm that second-wave clones peaking on day 37 targeted SARS-CoV-2.

TCRdb re-derived calls from the 5' RACE reads in MiXCR, one entry per CDR3 protein. The data hold about 430,000 distinct CDR3 sequences, with about a sixth observed a single time. Germline CDR1 and CDR2: PRHDT and FYEKMQ (reference sequence). V was pared by 2 bases and J by 3 bases, with 4 bases of the junction left unmatched. This CDR3 has 15 amino acids. Sequencing was done on a sample of PBMCs or a T cell subset sorted from them (not recorded which). The TCR sequence derives from a young man who had mild COVID-19 (a few samples of this study predate the infection). Cell type and time point are not known. The chain uses TRBV13 and TRBJ2-1; TRBD1 agrees at 7 bases. CDR3 amino acids: CASSLLGGLYNEQFF. CDR3 nucleotides: TGTGCCAGCAGCTTACTAGGGGGCCTCTACAATGAGCAGTTCTTC.